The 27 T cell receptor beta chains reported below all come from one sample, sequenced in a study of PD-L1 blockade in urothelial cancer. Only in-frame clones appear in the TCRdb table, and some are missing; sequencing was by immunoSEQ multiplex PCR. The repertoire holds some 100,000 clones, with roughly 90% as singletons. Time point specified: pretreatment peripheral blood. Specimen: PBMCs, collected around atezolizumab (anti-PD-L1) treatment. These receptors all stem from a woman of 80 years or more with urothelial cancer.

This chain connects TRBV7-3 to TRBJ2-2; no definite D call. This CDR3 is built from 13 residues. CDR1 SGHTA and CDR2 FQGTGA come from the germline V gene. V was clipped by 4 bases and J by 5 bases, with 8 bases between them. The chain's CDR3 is CASSSIYTGELFF. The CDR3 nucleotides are TGTGCCAGCAGCTCAATCTATACCGGGGAGCTGTTTTTT.

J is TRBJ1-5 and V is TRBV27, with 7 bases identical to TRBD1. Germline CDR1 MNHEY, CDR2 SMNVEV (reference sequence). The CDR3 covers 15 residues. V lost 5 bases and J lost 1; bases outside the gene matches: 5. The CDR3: CASSKGDRSNQPQHF. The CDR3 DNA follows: TGTGCCAGCAGTAAAGGGGACAGAAGCAATCAGCCCCAGCATTTT.

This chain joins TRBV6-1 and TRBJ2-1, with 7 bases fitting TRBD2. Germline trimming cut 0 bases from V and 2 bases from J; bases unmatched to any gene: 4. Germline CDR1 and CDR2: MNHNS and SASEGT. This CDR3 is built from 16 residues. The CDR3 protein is CASSEAASGPYNEQFF. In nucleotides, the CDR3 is TGTGCCAGCAGTGAAGCGGCTAGCGGACCCTACAATGAGCAGTTCTTC.

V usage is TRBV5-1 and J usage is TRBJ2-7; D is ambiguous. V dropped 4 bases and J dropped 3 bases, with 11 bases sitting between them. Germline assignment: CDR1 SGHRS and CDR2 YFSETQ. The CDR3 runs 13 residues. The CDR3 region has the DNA TGCGCCAGCAGCATTTCCGGTAACTACGAGCAGTACTTC. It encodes CASSISGNYEQYF.

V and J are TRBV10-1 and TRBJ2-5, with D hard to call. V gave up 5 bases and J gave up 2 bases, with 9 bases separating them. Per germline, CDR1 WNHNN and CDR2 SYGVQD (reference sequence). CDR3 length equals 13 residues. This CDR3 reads CASSRQPQETQYF. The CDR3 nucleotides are TGCGCCAGCAGTCGACAACCTCAAGAGACCCAGTACTTC.

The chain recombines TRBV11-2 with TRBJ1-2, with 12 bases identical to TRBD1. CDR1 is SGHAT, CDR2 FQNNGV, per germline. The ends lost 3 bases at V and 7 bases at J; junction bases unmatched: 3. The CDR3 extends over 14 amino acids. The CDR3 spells CASSLGQGAPGYTF. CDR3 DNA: TGTGCCAGCAGCTTGGGACAGGGGGCGCCTGGCTACACCTTC.

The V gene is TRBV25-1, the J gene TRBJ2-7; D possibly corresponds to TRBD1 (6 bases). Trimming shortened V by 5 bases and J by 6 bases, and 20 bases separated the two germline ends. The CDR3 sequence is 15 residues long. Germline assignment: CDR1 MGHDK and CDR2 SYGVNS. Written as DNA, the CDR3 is TGTGCCAGCAGTACACCCGGGACAAGGGGTGGCGAGCAGTACTTC. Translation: CASSTPGTRGGEQYF.

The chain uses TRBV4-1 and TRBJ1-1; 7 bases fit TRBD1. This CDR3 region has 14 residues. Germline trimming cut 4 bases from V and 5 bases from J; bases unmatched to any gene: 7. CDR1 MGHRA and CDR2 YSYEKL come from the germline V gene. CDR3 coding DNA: TGCGCCAGCAGCCCAGAGACAGGGCGGACTGAAGCTTTCTTT. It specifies CASSPETGRTEAFF.

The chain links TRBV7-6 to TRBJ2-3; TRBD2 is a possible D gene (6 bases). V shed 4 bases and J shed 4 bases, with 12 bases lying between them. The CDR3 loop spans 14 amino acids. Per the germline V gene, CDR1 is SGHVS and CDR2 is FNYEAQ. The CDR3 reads CASSSLAIADTQYF. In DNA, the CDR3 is TGTGCCAGCAGCTCCCTAGCGATCGCAGATACGCAGTATTTT.

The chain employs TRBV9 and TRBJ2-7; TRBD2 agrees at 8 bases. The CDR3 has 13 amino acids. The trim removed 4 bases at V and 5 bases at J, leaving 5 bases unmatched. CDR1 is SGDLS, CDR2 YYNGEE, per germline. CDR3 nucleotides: TGTGCCAGCAGCCTCAGCGGGAGCGACGAGCAGTACTTC. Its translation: CASSLSGSDEQYF. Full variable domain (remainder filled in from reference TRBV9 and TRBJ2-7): DSGVTQTPKHLITATGQRVTLRCSPRSGDLSVYWYQQSLDQGLQFLIQYYNGEERAKGNILERFSAQQFPDLHSELNLSSLELGDSALYFCASSLSGSDEQYFGPGTRLTVT.

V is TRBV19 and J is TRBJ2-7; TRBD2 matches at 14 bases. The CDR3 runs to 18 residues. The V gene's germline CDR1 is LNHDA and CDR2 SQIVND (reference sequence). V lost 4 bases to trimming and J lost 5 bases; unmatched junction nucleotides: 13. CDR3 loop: CASSTNSPGLAGVHEQYF. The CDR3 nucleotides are TGTGCCAGTAGTACCAATTCCCCGGGACTAGCGGGAGTTCACGAGCAGTACTTC.

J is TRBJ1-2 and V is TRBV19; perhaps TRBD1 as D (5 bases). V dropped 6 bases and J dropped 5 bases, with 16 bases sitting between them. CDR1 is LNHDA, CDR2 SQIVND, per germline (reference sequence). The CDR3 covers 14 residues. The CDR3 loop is CASSSHRNTYGYTF. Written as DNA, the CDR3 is TGTGCCAGTAGCAGCCACAGGAACACGTATGGCTACACCTTC.

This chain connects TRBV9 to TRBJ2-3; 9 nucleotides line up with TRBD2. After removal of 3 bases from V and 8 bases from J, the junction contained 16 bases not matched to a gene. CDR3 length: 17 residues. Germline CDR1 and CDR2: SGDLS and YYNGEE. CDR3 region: CASSETLAGAGAGTQYF. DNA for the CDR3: TGTGCCAGCAGCGAGACCTTAGCGGGAGCTGGGGCAGGTACGCAGTATTTT.

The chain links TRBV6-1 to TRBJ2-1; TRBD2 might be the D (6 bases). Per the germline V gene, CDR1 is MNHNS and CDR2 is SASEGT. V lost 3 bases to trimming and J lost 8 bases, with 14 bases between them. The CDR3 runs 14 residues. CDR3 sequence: CASSDLGLFDEQFF. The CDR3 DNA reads TGTGCCAGCAGTGACCTTGGACTATTCGATGAGCAGTTCTTC.

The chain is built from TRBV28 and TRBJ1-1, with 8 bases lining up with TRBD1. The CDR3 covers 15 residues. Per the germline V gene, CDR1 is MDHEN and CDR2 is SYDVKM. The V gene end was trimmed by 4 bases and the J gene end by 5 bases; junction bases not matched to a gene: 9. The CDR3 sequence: CASSSRTGRGTEAFF. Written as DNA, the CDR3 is TGTGCCAGCAGTTCCCGGACAGGGCGGGGAACTGAAGCTTTCTTT.

This CDR3 reads CASSALAGEGGEQYF. CDR3 nucleotides: TGTGCCAGCAGCGCACTAGCGGGAGAAGGAGGCGAGCAGTACTTC. The chain carries TRBV9 and TRBJ2-7, with TRBD2 matching over 11 bases. CDR1 is SGDLS and CDR2 is YYNGEE in the germline V gene. Germline trimming cut 3 bases from V and 6 bases from J; bases unmatched to any gene: 8. There are 15 residues in the CDR3.

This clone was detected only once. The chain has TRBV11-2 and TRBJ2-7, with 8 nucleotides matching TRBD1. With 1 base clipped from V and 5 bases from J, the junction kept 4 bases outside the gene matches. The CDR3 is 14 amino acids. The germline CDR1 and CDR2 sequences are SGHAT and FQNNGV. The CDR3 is CASSLGTGFDEQYF. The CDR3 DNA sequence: TGTGCCAGCAGCTTAGGGACAGGGTTCGACGAGCAGTACTTC. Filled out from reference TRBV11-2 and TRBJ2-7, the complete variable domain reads EAGVAQSPRYKIIEKRQSVAFWCNPISGHATLYWYQQILGQGPKLLIQFQNNGVVDDSQLPKDRFSAERLKGVDSTLKIQPAKLEDSAVYLCASSLGTGFDEQYFGPGTRLTVT.

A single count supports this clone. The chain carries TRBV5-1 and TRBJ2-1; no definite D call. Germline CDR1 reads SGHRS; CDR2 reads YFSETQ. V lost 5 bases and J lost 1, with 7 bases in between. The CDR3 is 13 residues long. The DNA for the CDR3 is TGCGCCAGCAGGTTAGAATCCTACAATGAGCAGTTCTTC. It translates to CASRLESYNEQFF.

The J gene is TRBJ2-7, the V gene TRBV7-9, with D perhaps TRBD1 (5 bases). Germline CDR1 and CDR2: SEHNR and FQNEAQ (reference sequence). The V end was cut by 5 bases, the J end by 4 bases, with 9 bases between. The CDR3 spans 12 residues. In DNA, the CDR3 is TGTGCCAGCAGCCAAACAGGATACGAGCAGTACTTC. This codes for CASSQTGYEQYF.

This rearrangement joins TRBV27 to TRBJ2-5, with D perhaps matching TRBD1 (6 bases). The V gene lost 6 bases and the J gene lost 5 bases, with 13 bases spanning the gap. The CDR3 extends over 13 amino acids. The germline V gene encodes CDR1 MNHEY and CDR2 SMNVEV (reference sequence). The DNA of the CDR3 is TGTGCCAGCAGCCTTAACAGGGAGGAGACCCAGTACTTC. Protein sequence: CASSLNREETQYF.

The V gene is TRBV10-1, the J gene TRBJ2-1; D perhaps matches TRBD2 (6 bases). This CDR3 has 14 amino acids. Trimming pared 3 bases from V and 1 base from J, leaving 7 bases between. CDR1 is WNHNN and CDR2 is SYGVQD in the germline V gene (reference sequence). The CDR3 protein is CASSDGGSYNEQFF. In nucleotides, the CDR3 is TGCGCCAGCAGTGACGGGGGTTCCTACAATGAGCAGTTCTTC.

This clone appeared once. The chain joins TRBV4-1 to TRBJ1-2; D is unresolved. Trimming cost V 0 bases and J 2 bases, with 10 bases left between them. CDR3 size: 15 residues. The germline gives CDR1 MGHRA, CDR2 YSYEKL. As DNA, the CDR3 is TGCGCCAGCAGCCAAGATGGAGAGCGAAACTATGGCTACACCTTC. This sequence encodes CASSQDGERNYGYTF.

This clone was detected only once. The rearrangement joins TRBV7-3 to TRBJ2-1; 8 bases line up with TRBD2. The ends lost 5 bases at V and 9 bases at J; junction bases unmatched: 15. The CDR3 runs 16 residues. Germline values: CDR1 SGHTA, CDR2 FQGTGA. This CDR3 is CASSPSSDPLAGEQFF. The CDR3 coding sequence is TGTGCCAGCAGCCCTTCCTCCGATCCCCTAGCGGGTGAGCAGTTCTTC.

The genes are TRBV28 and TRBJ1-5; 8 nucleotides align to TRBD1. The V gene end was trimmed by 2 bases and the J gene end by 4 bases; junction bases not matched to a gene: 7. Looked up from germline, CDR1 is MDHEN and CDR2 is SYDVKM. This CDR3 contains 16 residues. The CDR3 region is CASSLLPGQVNQPQHF. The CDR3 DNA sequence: TGTGCCAGCAGTTTACTACCGGGACAGGTAAATCAGCCCCAGCATTTT.

The DNA for the CDR3 is TGCGCCAGCAGCCAACCCGGACAGGGTAGCAATCAGCCCCAGCATTTT. Its protein is CASSQPGQGSNQPQHF. The J gene is TRBJ1-5, the V gene TRBV10-2, with 8 bases lining up with TRBD1. CDR1 WSHSY and CDR2 SAAADI come from the germline V gene. The CDR3 has 16 residues. After removal of 6 bases from V and 0 bases from J, the junction contained 7 bases not matched to a gene.

CDR3 sequence reads: CASSQSRGNQPQHF. The CDR3 nucleotides read TGTGCCAGCAGCCAAAGCAGGGGGAATCAGCCCCAGCATTTT. The chain joins TRBV4-2 to TRBJ1-5; TRBD1 matches 7 bases. There are 14 residues in the CDR3. Germline trimming cut 2 bases from V and 4 bases from J; bases unmatched to any gene: 2. Germline CDR1 reads LGHNA; CDR2 reads YNFKEQ.

CDR3 amino acids: CASSSRTSGGKDIQYF. The CDR3 DNA sequence: TGTGCCAGCAGCTCCCGGACTAGCGGGGGTAAGGACATTCAGTACTTC. The chain has TRBV7-9 and TRBJ2-4, with 13 nucleotides matching TRBD2. The ends lost 4 bases at V and 8 bases at J; junction bases unmatched: 8. The CDR3 sequence is 16 residues long. Germline V gene sequence: CDR1 SEHNR, CDR2 FQNEAQ (reference sequence).